This passage covers 22 T cell receptor beta chains from one sample sequenced in a study of T-cell memory formation after mild COVID-19. Via MiXCR, TCRdb re-called the 5' RACE reads, giving one row per CDR3 protein. The sample has a few hundred thousand distinct CDR3 sequences, approximately 16% seen once. Source material: PBMCs or a T cell subset sorted from them (not recorded which). The receptors originated from a man in his late teens or twenties who had mild COVID-19 (a few samples of this study predate the infection). Cell type and time point are not known.

In its sample, this clonotype was seen a few times. The V and J genes are TRBV11-2 and TRBJ1-2; TRBD1 aligns across 9 bases. Losses at the gene ends were 5 bases for V and 3 bases for J; bases not matched to a gene: 4. The CDR3 is 14 residues long. Germline V gene data show CDR1 as SGHAT and CDR2 as FQNNGV. This CDR3 reads CASSADRGHYGYTF. CDR3 DNA: TGTGCCAGCAGCGCGGACAGGGGCCACTATGGCTACACCTTC. Drawing the rest from reference TRBV11-2 and TRBJ1-2, the complete variable domain is EAGVAQSPRYKIIEKRQSVAFWCNPISGHATLYWYQQILGQGPKLLIQFQNNGVVDDSQLPKDRFSAERLKGVDSTLKIQPAKLEDSAVYLCASSADRGHYGYTFGSGTRLTVV.

This chain's CDR3 is CASSYLRTGNQPQHF. The CDR3, as DNA: TGTGCCAGCAGTTACCTTCGGACAGGCAATCAGCCCCAGCATTTT. The chain employs TRBV6-2 or TRBV6-3 and TRBJ1-5; possibly TRBD1 for D (6 bases). Germline V gene sequence: CDR1 MNHEY, CDR2 SVGEGT. Trimming removed 2 bases at V and 2 bases at J, with 10 bases between. The CDR3 runs to 15 residues.

The V call is TRBV9, the J call TRBJ2-5, with TRBD2 identical over 9 bases. CDR1 is SGDLS and CDR2 is YYNGEE in the germline V gene. This CDR3 comprises 15 residues. Unmatched junction bases numbered 8, after V lost 4 bases and J lost 4 bases. The CDR3 sequence is CASSQTGTSLETQYF. In DNA form, the CDR3 reads TGTGCCAGCAGCCAAACCGGGACTAGCCTAGAGACCCAGTACTTC.

V gene TRBV7-2 combines with J gene TRBJ2-6; D gene uncertain. Germline loops: CDR1 SGHTA, CDR2 FQGNSA. V was clipped by 0 bases and J by 4 bases, with 7 bases between them. This CDR3 comprises 15 residues. CDR3: CASSLAPPGANVLTF. CDR3 bases: TGTGCCAGCAGCTTAGCACCCCCCGGGGCCAACGTCCTGACTTTC. The complete variable domain, with remaining parts taken from reference TRBV7-2 and TRBJ2-6, reads GAGVSQSPSNKVTEKGKDVELRCDPISGHTALYWYRQSLGQGLEFLIYFQGNSAPDKSGLPSDRFSAERTGGSVSTLTIQRTQQEDSAVYLCASSLAPPGANVLTFGAGSRLTVL.

The gene calls are TRBV20-1 and TRBJ1-5, with unresolved D. Germline lookup yields CDR1 DFQATT and CDR2 SNEGSKA (reference sequence). Trimming removed 5 bases at V and 6 bases at J, with 14 bases between. The CDR3 runs 13 residues. This chain's CDR3 is CSALPPNSQPQHF. CDR3 DNA: TGCAGTGCTTTACCACCAAACTCTCAGCCCCAGCATTTT.

This clonotype was detected only a few times. V usage is TRBV6-2 or TRBV6-3 and J usage is TRBJ2-7, with TRBD2 identical over 10 bases. The ends lost 6 bases at V and 0 bases at J; junction bases unmatched: 2. Germline loops: CDR1 MNHEY, CDR2 SVGEGT. This CDR3 has 14 amino acids. CDR3 nucleotide sequence: TGTGCCAGCAGCTGGACTAGCGGCTCCTACGAGCAGTACTTC. Protein: CASSWTSGSYEQYF.

The rearrangement links TRBV7-9 to TRBJ1-1; the D is unclear. V lost 5 bases, J lost 4 bases, and 17 bases lay in between. The germline V gene has CDR1 SEHNR and CDR2 FQNEAQ (reference sequence). This CDR3 spans 15 amino acids. In nucleotides, the CDR3 is TGTGCCAGCAGCCCGTTCCGGGGTTCGGGCACTGAAGCTTTCTTT. Protein sequence: CASSPFRGSGTEAFF.

This clonotype was detected many times. The genes are TRBV7-3 and TRBJ2-7, with no clear D. V was cut by 5 bases and J by 4 bases, with 3 bases left in between. The germline CDR1 and CDR2 sequences are SGHTA and FQGTGA. CDR3 length: 10 amino acids. The CDR3 here is CASSPYEQYV. Written as DNA, the CDR3 is TGTGCCAGCAGCCCGTACGAGCAGTACGTC.

This clonotype was seen at least ten times. J is TRBJ2-2 and V is TRBV4-2, with D hard to call. Germline-derived CDR1 and CDR2 are LGHNA and YNFKEQ. The V and J ends lost 3 bases and 7 bases respectively, with 9 bases between them. The CDR3 length is 13 residues. In nucleotides, the CDR3 is TGTGCCAGCAGCCAGAGTGGCAGCGGGGAGCTGTTTTTT. Translating it yields CASSQSGSGELFF.

There are a few counts of this clonotype. V usage is TRBV20-1 and J usage is TRBJ2-1; 11 bases are shared with TRBD1. The CDR3 extends over 13 amino acids. The germline V gene has CDR1 DFQATT and CDR2 SNEGSKA (reference sequence). With V trimmed by 6 bases and J by 5 bases, 3 bases remained unmatched. As DNA, the CDR3 is TGCAGTGCACGGACAGGGGGCCACAATGAGCAGTTCTTC. It encodes CSARTGGHNEQFF.

The chain recombines TRBV19 with TRBJ2-7; 7 positions agree with TRBD2. V dropped 6 bases and J dropped 2; count of bases not matched to a gene: 10. Germline CDR1 is LNHDA and CDR2 is SQIVND (reference sequence). The CDR3 is made up of 15 amino acids. The CDR3 bases are TGTGCCAGTAGCCCCATTCGGGGGGAGGCCTACGAGCAGTACTTC. It is translated as CASSPIRGEAYEQYF.

This clonotype was recorded once. The chain carries TRBV7-9 and TRBJ2-5; 7 positions agree with TRBD1. From germline, CDR1 is SEHNR and CDR2 FQNEAQ (reference sequence). J gave up 10 bases and V 4 bases, and 15 bases lay outside the gene matches. The CDR3 runs to 15 residues. CDR3 bases: TGTGCCAGCAGCTCCGGGACAGCCTTTGGGGACGACCAGTACTTC. This translates into CASSSGTAFGDDQYF.

The J gene is TRBJ2-7, the V gene TRBV20-1; 8 bases map to TRBD2. CDR3 size: 14 residues. The V segment lost 5 bases and the J segment 1 base; nucleotides outside the gene matches: 7. Per germline, CDR1 DFQATT and CDR2 SNEGSKA (reference sequence). CDR3 protein: CSAPVAGQSYEQYF. The CDR3 DNA follows: TGCAGTGCTCCGGTAGCGGGGCAATCCTACGAGCAGTACTTC.

This clonotype was recorded a few times. J is TRBJ1-1 and V is TRBV5-6; D not resolved. V was clipped by 3 bases and J by 6 bases, with 18 bases between them. CDR1 and CDR2 (germline): SGHDT, YYEEEE. This CDR3 comprises 15 residues. The CDR3: CASSSLTHEYAEAFF. CDR3 DNA: TGTGCCAGCAGCTCGCTGACTCACGAGTACGCTGAAGCTTTCTTT.

The J gene is TRBJ2-5, the V gene TRBV7-3; 7 bases match TRBD2. CDR1 and CDR2 (germline): SGHTA, FQGTGA. Trimming at V came to 1 base and at J to 5 bases, leaving 7 bases not matched to a gene. The CDR3 totals 15 residues. This CDR3 is CASSLKLGGVETQYF. The CDR3 nucleotides are TGTGCCAGCAGCTTAAAACTGGGAGGGGTGGAGACCCAGTACTTC.

The V call is TRBV15, the J call TRBJ2-7; 7 bases align to TRBD2. CDR1 LNHNV and CDR2 YYDKDF come from the germline V gene (reference sequence). The CDR3 is made up of 16 amino acids. Unmatched junction bases numbered 12, after V lost 3 bases and J lost 4 bases. The chain's CDR3 is CATSSGPGGRGYEQYF. The DNA for the CDR3 is TGTGCCACCAGCAGCGGCCCGGGAGGCAGAGGTTACGAGCAGTACTTC.

The chain links TRBV7-3 to TRBJ2-7; D perhaps matches TRBD1 (5 bases). This CDR3 comprises 17 residues. With 1 base removed from V and 3 bases from J, the gap between germline ends came to 19 bases. CDR1 and CDR2 from the germline V gene are SGHTA and FQGTGA. The CDR3 here is CASSLRGGPLSNYEQYF. DNA for the CDR3: TGTGCCAGCAGCTTAAGGGGCGGCCCACTTTCGAACTACGAGCAGTACTTC.

The CDR3 DNA reads TGTGCCAGCAGCCCAAGACGGGGGTACACCGGGGAGCTGTTTTTT. It codes for CASSPRRGYTGELFF. This chain joins TRBV12-3 or TRBV12-4 and TRBJ2-2; a possible D gene is TRBD2 (6 bases). V gave up 6 bases and J gave up 3 bases, with 14 bases separating them. The CDR3 runs to 15 residues.

This rearrangement joins TRBV4-3 to TRBJ1-3; unclear D gene. Deletions cut 4 bases from V and 4 bases from J, with 11 bases between. CDR3 length: 14 amino acids. The germline V gene encodes CDR1 LGHNA and CDR2 YSLEER. CDR3 nucleotide sequence: TGCGCCAGCAGCCTAGGACTGAGAGGAAACACCATATATTTT. Its protein product is CASSLGLRGNTIYF.

This clonotype came up many times. V usage is TRBV15 and J usage is TRBJ2-5; 7 nucleotides align to TRBD1. The junction had 0 bases not matched to a gene; V was cut back by 0 bases and J by 2 bases. Germline V CDR1 and CDR2: LNHNV, YYDKDF (reference sequence). The CDR3 contains 14 residues. In DNA, the CDR3 is TGTGCCACCAGCAGAGACAGGGGGCAAGAGACCCAGTACTTC. It yields the protein CATSRDRGQETQYF.

This clonotype came up a few times. The chain joins TRBV6-4 to TRBJ2-3; 8 bases align to TRBD2. CDR1 is MRHNA, CDR2 SNTAGT, per germline. The CDR3 has 16 residues. The V and J ends lost 0 bases and 1 base, in that order; junction bases with no gene match: 3. CDR3: CASSDSRRGGTDTQYF. In DNA form, the CDR3 reads TGTGCCAGCAGTGACTCGCGGCGGGGGGGCACAGATACGCAGTATTTT.

V usage is TRBV5-1 and J usage is TRBJ2-2, with D perhaps TRBD1 (5 bases). V shed 2 bases and J shed 6 bases, with 14 bases lying between them. Germline V gene data show CDR1 as SGHRS and CDR2 as YFSETQ. The CDR3 runs to 15 residues. CDR3 sequence (DNA): TGCGCCAGCAGCTTCGAACAGGCGAGACCCGGGGAGCTGTTTTTT. Translating gives CASSFEQARPGELFF. The whole variable domain, filled in from reference TRBV5-1 and TRBJ2-2, reads KAGVTQTPRYLIKTRGQQVTLSCSPISGHRSVSWYQQTPGQGLQFLFEYFSETQRNKGNFPGRFSGRQFSNSRSEMNVSTLELGDSALYLCASSFEQARPGELFFGEGSRLTVL.